Listed below are T cell receptor beta chains from one sample, sequenced in a study of shared clonotypes between healthy human individuals. Sequencing was performed with immunoSEQ multiplex PCR; in TCRdb, only in-frame clones are kept and a portion is missing. Here the sample spans under 2.5 million clones, approximately 90% being singletons. Sequencing was performed on naive CD4+ T cells from PBMCs. These receptors came from a man between 18 and 29 years old in good health. Some clones in this sample may be carry-over from other donors' samples. Each CDR3 is given with its conserved first and last residue.

CDR3aa: CASSERADEQYF
j_gene: TRBJ2-7
v_gene: TRBV6-1

CDR3aa: CSGGLRLRSYNEQFF
j_gene: TRBJ2-1
v_gene: TRBV29-1

CDR3aa: CASSQVGTVPEKLFF
j_gene: TRBJ1-4
v_gene: TRBV4-2

CDR3aa: CASSSGQEATGYTF
j_gene: TRBJ1-2
v_gene: TRBV5-1

CDR3aa: CASSGRDRGDEQYF
j_gene: .
v_gene: TRBV4-2

CDR3aa: CASSQRLAISTDTQYF
j_gene: TRBJ2-3
v_gene: TRBV7-2

CDR3aa: CASSLRHPSYGYTF
j_gene: TRBJ1-2
v_gene: TRBV9

CDR3aa: CASSEAPSSGPLYNEQFF
j_gene: TRBJ2-1
v_gene: TRBV6-1

CDR3aa: CASSYSGGSGNTIYF
j_gene: TRBJ1-3
v_gene: TRBV6-5

CDR3aa: CASSVGSVQGAYEQYF
j_gene: TRBJ2-7
v_gene: TRBV9

CDR3aa: CASSIMGIETQYF
j_gene: TRBJ2-5
v_gene: TRBV19

CDR3aa: CAWSIRPPHTEAFF
j_gene: TRBJ1-1
v_gene: TRBV30

CDR3aa: CASSPRQGSGYTEAFF
j_gene: TRBJ1-1
v_gene: TRBV18

CDR3aa: CSVEGGSGSKGEQYF
j_gene: .
v_gene: TRBV29-1

CDR3aa: CASSPSPGQGFNGGNTIYF
j_gene: TRBJ1-3
v_gene: TRBV11-2

CDR3aa: CASSFKTPGEQFF
j_gene: TRBJ2-1
v_gene: TRBV5-1

CDR3aa: CASSQLLAGGPRAEQFF
j_gene: TRBJ2-1
v_gene: TRBV7-2

CDR3aa: CASSIGQGGEQYF
j_gene: TRBJ2-7
v_gene: TRBV7-6

CDR3aa: CASSSTSGRNEQFF
j_gene: TRBJ2-1
v_gene: TRBV27

CDR3aa: CASSPAGREKLFF
j_gene: TRBJ1-4
v_gene: TRBV18

CDR3aa: CASSLRVPDYEQYF
j_gene: TRBJ2-7
v_gene: TRBV5-5

CDR3aa: CASQTGRTTDTQYF
j_gene: TRBJ2-3
v_gene: TRBV9

CDR3aa: CASSFWTGSGANVLTF
j_gene: TRBJ2-6
v_gene: TRBV27

CDR3aa: CASRMGREQYF
j_gene: TRBJ2-7
v_gene: TRBV2

CDR3aa: CASSPQGHSYEQYF
j_gene: TRBJ2-7
v_gene: TRBV6-6

CDR3aa: CASSPSGQAGELFF
j_gene: TRBJ2-2
v_gene: TRBV18

CDR3aa: CSVEISRDRAYGYTF
j_gene: TRBJ1-2
v_gene: TRBV29-1

CDR3aa: CASSLEGSGNTIYF
j_gene: TRBJ1-3
v_gene: TRBV5-1

CDR3aa: CASSFLRDRLHEQYF
j_gene: TRBJ2-7
v_gene: TRBV27

CDR3aa: CASSLGQGRETQYF
j_gene: TRBJ2-5
v_gene: TRBV19

CDR3aa: CASSQEVGDEQYF
j_gene: TRBJ2-7
v_gene: TRBV4-3

CDR3aa: CASSLDPGPKNQYF
j_gene: TRBJ2-7
v_gene: TRBV5-1

CDR3aa: CASSRDRVGDTQYF
j_gene: TRBJ2-3
v_gene: TRBV7-3

CDR3aa: CASRSDGAFNEKLFF
j_gene: TRBJ1-4
v_gene: TRBV7-9

CDR3aa: CASSQDLGPGRVDTQYF
j_gene: TRBJ2-3
v_gene: TRBV4-3

CDR3aa: CAISQEQGRGTGELFF
j_gene: TRBJ2-2
v_gene: TRBV10-3

CDR3aa: CASSQDYGAGDYEQYF
j_gene: TRBJ2-7
v_gene: TRBV4-1

CDR3aa: CASSYSGSSYNEQFF
j_gene: TRBJ2-1
v_gene: TRBV7-2

CDR3aa: CASSVASTREAFF
j_gene: TRBJ1-1
v_gene: TRBV6-6

CDR3aa: CASSVGASGDPYEQYF
j_gene: TRBJ2-7
v_gene: TRBV9

CDR3aa: CASSQVLAGGSNEQFF
j_gene: TRBJ2-1
v_gene: TRBV4-2

CDR3aa: CASSNGQAAGGYTF
j_gene: TRBJ1-2
v_gene: TRBV6-5

CDR3aa: CASSLTDGGPYNEQFF
j_gene: TRBJ2-1
v_gene: TRBV28

CDR3aa: CASSAGQGENIQYF
j_gene: TRBJ2-4
v_gene: TRBV5-4

CDR3aa: CSVYKGNTEAFF
j_gene: TRBJ1-1
v_gene: TRBV29-1

CDR3aa: CASQTAGDTQYF
j_gene: TRBJ2-3
v_gene: TRBV7-9